This T cell receptor (beta chain) was captured in a study of T cell repertoires in cytomegalovirus infection. Study results and limitations: Across the ex vivo response, the dominant clonotypes were HLA-C-restricted CMV-specific TCR beta clonotypes.

TCRdb re-called the reads with MiXCR, one entry per CDR3 protein. Of approximately 400,000 distinct CDR3 sequences listed, about 33% were seen once; the top ten hold approximately 14%. Points on this clonotype: Its antigen is undetermined.

V gave up 0 bases and J gave up 3 bases, with 12 bases separating them. The CDR3 contains 16 residues. Germline assignment: CDR1 LGHNT and CDR2 FRNRAP. The chain links TRBV12-5 to TRBJ2-1; D perhaps matches TRBD2 (6 bases). What was sequenced was PBMCs. The sequence derives from a human donor in good health (CMV status not recorded). Some clones in this sample may be carry-over from other donors' samples. CDR3 amino acids: CASGLVIQAGYNEQFF. The CDR3 coding sequence is TGTGCTAGTGGTTTGGTAATCCAAGCGGGCTACAATGAGCAGTTCTTC.